This T cell receptor (beta chain) was captured by sequencing in a study of T cells in Graves' hyperthyroidism and ophthalmopathy. Study at large: Peripheral blood was taken when the disease was first diagnosed, before any treatment began. Study-wide results and caveats: Most thyroid clonotypes that were expanded above 0.001 also turned up in blood.

Notes on this clonotype: Its target is not known.

The investigators amplified TCR beta CDR3 regions from RNA transcripts. First-round RT-PCR of the TCR CDR3 relied on the HTBI primer set. TCRdb reprocessed the multiplex PCR reads with MiXCR, giving one entry per CDR3 protein. This sample yields hundreds of thousands of distinct CDR3 sequences, of which more than 12% are seen a single time; about 30% belongs to the top ten. Recently diagnosed hyperthyroidism of less than 2 months' duration affected patients aged 18 to 65. Diagnostic assessment was based on clinical symptoms, serum thyroxine and TRAb, thyroid ultrasound and orbital computed tomography. This TCR was recovered from a young woman with Graves' hyperthyroidism. The sequenced sample consisted of blood.

CDR3 sequence (DNA): TGTGCCATCAGTGAGTCGGGGACAGGCTATGGCTACACCTTC. This gives the protein CAISESGTGYGYTF. The chain is built from TRBV10-3 and TRBJ1-2; 8 nucleotides align to TRBD1. CDR3 size: 14 residues. Trimming took 0 bases from V and 4 from J; bases not matched to a gene: 1. Germline CDR1 reads ENHRY; CDR2 reads SYGVKD.